These 20 T cell receptor beta chains came from one sample sequenced in a study of blood T cell repertoires in COVID-19. The data were produced by immunoSEQ multiplex PCR, yet TCRdb's version contains in-frame clones alone and is incomplete. The sample gives more than 85,000 clones, just over 90% of which show up once; 0.85% to 1% is in the top ten. Input material: peripheral blood. The receptors derive from a man aged 60 to 69 with acute or convalescent COVID-19.

V and J are TRBV3-1 (or the pseudogene TRBV3-2) and TRBJ2-2, with 11 bases aligning to TRBD2. J lost 8 bases, V lost 2 bases, and 13 bases had no gene match. This CDR3 has 18 residues. CDR1 and CDR2 from the germline V gene are LGHDT and YNNKEL (reference sequence). CDR3: CASSQFKGTSGSSGELFF. For the CDR3, the DNA is TGTGCCAGCAGCCAATTCAAGGGAACTAGCGGGAGTTCGGGGGAGCTGTTTTTT.

The genes are TRBV2 and TRBJ1-2; no clear D gene. V was trimmed by 4 bases and J by 4 bases, leaving 13 bases between them. There are 14 residues in the CDR3. CDR1 SNHLY and CDR2 FYNNEI come from the germline V gene. CDR3 DNA: TGTGCCAGCAGTGTCGGGAAACGGGGCTATGGCTACACCTTC. It encodes CASSVGKRGYGYTF. Drawing the rest from reference TRBV2 and TRBJ1-2, the complete variable domain is EPEVTQTPSHQVTQMGQEVILRCVPISNHLYFYWYRQILGQKVEFLVSFYNNEISEKSEIFDDQFSVERPDGSNFTLKIRSTKLEDSAMYFCASSVGKRGYGYTFGSGTRLTVV.

The CDR3: CASSSLGRGEVKETQYF. CDR3 bases: TGTGCCAGTAGCTCCCTAGGACGGGGAGAGGTAAAAGAGACCCAGTACTTC. J is TRBJ2-5 and V is TRBV19, with D maybe TRBD2 (5 bases). V shed 6 bases and J shed 3 bases, with 23 bases lying between them. This CDR3 has 17 residues. Germline assignment: CDR1 LNHDA and CDR2 SQIVND (reference sequence).

The chain uses TRBV10-3 and TRBJ1-5; D might be TRBD1 (5 bases). CDR1 is ENHRY and CDR2 is SYGVKD in the germline V gene. The V end lost 0 bases, the J end lost 7 bases, and 10 bases lay between the germline ends. This CDR3 region has 14 residues. The CDR3, as DNA: TGTGCCATCAGTGAGTCGGGGGGGTGGCAGCCCCAGCATTTT. Translating gives CAISESGGWQPQHF.

The chain couples TRBV2 to TRBJ2-2; D unclear. Germline CDR1 SNHLY, CDR2 FYNNEI. The V and J ends lost 2 bases and 1 base respectively, with 8 bases between them. The CDR3 totals 15 residues. The CDR3 coding sequence is TGTGCCAGCAGTGAAAATGGAGTGAACACCGGGGAGCTGTTTTTT. Protein product: CASSENGVNTGELFF.

This clone has just one count. The DNA for the CDR3 is TGTGCCACCAGCAGAGATGCGGGACTAGGCACAGATACGCAGTATTTT. Translating it yields CATSRDAGLGTDTQYF. This chain connects TRBV15 to TRBJ2-3, with 8 nucleotides matching TRBD2. Germline loops: CDR1 LNHNV, CDR2 YYDKDF (reference sequence). CDR3 length equals 16 residues. Trimming at V came to 0 bases and at J to 1 base, leaving 3 bases not matched to a gene.

The genes are TRBV15 and TRBJ2-7, with D maybe TRBD2 (6 bases). V gave up 0 bases and J gave up 0 bases, with 18 bases separating them. CDR1 is LNHNV and CDR2 is YYDKDF in the germline V gene (reference sequence). The CDR3 has 18 residues. CDR3 bases: TGTGCCACCAGCAGAGATATCTATAATGTGGGGGGCTCCTACGAGCAGTACTTC. This gives the protein CATSRDIYNVGGSYEQYF.

This chain uses TRBV2 with TRBJ1-2; a possible D gene is TRBD1 (6 bases). The CDR3 consists of 15 residues. Trimming stripped 6 bases from V and 0 bases from J, with 14 bases between. The germline gives CDR1 SNHLY, CDR2 FYNNEI. CDR3 sequence reads: CASRERTVANYGYTF. The CDR3 DNA sequence: TGTGCCAGCAGGGAGAGGACAGTAGCTAACTATGGCTACACCTTC.

The CDR3 DNA reads as TGTGCCAGCAGTGACGGTAAAGGAGGGGGCGCTGATTCACCCCTCCACTTT. It translates to CASSDGKGGGADSPLHF. The J gene is TRBJ1-6, the V gene TRBV6-4; TRBD1 matches at 7 bases. This CDR3 has 17 amino acids. Germline V gene data show CDR1 as MRHNA and CDR2 as SNTAGT. The trim removed 2 bases at V and 8 bases at J, leaving 12 bases unmatched.

The CDR3 is CASSLDQGARNTEAFF. The CDR3 nucleotides are TGTGCCAGCAGCTTAGACCAGGGGGCGAGGAACACTGAAGCTTTCTTT. The chain couples TRBV11-3 to TRBJ1-1, with 8 bases aligning to TRBD1. CDR3 length: 16 residues. V was pared by 0 bases and J by 1 base, with 4 bases of the junction left unmatched. Per germline, CDR1 SGHNT and CDR2 YENEEA. The full variable domain, with the rest looked up from reference TRBV11-3 and TRBJ1-1, is EAGVVQSPRYKIIEKKQPVAFWCNPISGHNTLYWYLQNLGQGPELLIRYENEEAVDDSQLPKDRFSAERLKGVDSTLKIQPAELGDSAVYLCASSLDQGARNTEAFFGQGTRLTVV.

The chain employs TRBV2 and TRBJ1-1; TRBD1 aligns across 9 bases. Trimming cost V 3 bases and J 1 base; bases outside gene matches: 3. Germline V gene data show CDR1 as SNHLY and CDR2 as FYNNEI. This CDR3 is built from 15 residues. CDR3 loop: CASSDPGQGNTEAFF. In nucleotides, the CDR3 is TGTGCCAGCAGTGACCCGGGACAGGGGAACACTGAAGCTTTCTTT.

Only one count was recorded for this clone. V usage is TRBV9 and J usage is TRBJ2-2; D is unclear. V shed 0 bases and J shed 7 bases, with 4 bases lying between them. The germline V gene has CDR1 SGDLS and CDR2 YYNGEE. This CDR3 contains 12 residues. Here the CDR3 DNA reads TGTGCCAGCAGCGTAGGCGTCGGGGAGCTGTTTTTT. Its protein product is CASSVGVGELFF.

CDR3 protein: CASSFRDRAEAFF. DNA for the CDR3: TGTGCCAGCAGCTTTCGGGACAGAGCTGAAGCTTTCTTT. The rearrangement links TRBV5-6 to TRBJ1-1, with 7 positions matching TRBD1. With 2 bases clipped from V and 6 bases from J, the junction kept 4 bases outside the gene matches. This CDR3 has 13 amino acids. Looked up from germline, CDR1 is SGHDT and CDR2 is YYEEEE.

The rearrangement joins TRBV3-1 (or the pseudogene TRBV3-2) to TRBJ2-2, with 7 bases matching TRBD2. J gave up 9 bases and V 5 bases, and 3 bases lay outside the gene matches. The CDR3 runs 12 residues. Germline loops: CDR1 LGHDT, CDR2 YNNKEL (reference sequence). The CDR3 bases are TGTGCCAGCAGCGGGACTAAGAGGGAGCTGTTTTTT. It specifies CASSGTKRELFF.

This clone was seen just once. This rearrangement joins TRBV14 to TRBJ1-3; 10 positions agree with TRBD1. CDR1 SGHDN and CDR2 FVKESK come from the germline V gene. The V gene end was trimmed by 3 bases and the J gene end by 4 bases; junction bases not matched to a gene: 12. The CDR3 totals 18 residues. In DNA form, the CDR3 reads TGTGCCAGCAGCCACCGGACAGGGGGTTTGGCTTCCGGAAACACCATATATTTT. Translation gives CASSHRTGGLASGNTIYF.

This clone has a single count. The V gene is TRBV24-1, the J gene TRBJ2-2, with 10 positions matching TRBD2. The V gene end was trimmed by 1 base and the J gene end by 6 bases; junction bases not matched to a gene: 13. Germline V gene lookup returns CDR1 KGHDR and CDR2 SFDVKD. The CDR3 is 19 amino acids. CDR3 DNA sequence: TGTGCCACCAGTGATTTCCGCCCTAGCGGGAGAGGGGATCCCGGGGAGCTGTTTTTT. Translation gives CATSDFRPSGRGDPGELFF.

The chain links TRBV19 to TRBJ2-2; no reliable D call. There are 15 residues in the CDR3. Germline V gives CDR1 LNHDA, CDR2 SQIVND (reference sequence). V lost 7 bases and J 4 bases, leaving 16 bases between the germline ends. CDR3 region: CASTTLGSGTGELFF. CDR3 coding DNA: TGTGCCAGTACCACCCTAGGATCTGGCACCGGGGAGCTGTTTTTT.

This sequence joins TRBV5-1 and TRBJ2-1; D not certain. CDR1 and CDR2 (germline): SGHRS, YFSETQ. V lost 4 bases and J 4 bases, leaving 12 bases between the germline ends. This CDR3 comprises 14 residues. CDR3 region: CASSVDARYNEQFF. CDR3 coding DNA: TGCGCCAGCAGCGTGGACGCCCGGTACAATGAGCAGTTCTTC.

CDR3: CASSATVGYEQFF. DNA for the CDR3: TGTGCCAGCAGCGCCACCGTCGGTTATGAGCAGTTCTTC. The V gene is TRBV6-4, the J gene TRBJ2-1, with D hard to call. V lost 6 bases to trimming and J lost 8 bases, with 14 bases between them. CDR1 is MRHNA and CDR2 is SNTAGT in the germline V gene. The CDR3 is 13 residues long.

This chain links TRBV7-2 with TRBJ2-1; a possible D gene is TRBD1 (6 bases). The CDR3 sequence is 15 residues long. The germline CDR1 and CDR2 sequences are SGHTA and FQGNSA. V dropped 2 bases and J dropped 3 bases, with 11 bases sitting between them. The CDR3, as DNA: TGTGCCAGCAGCTTAACCCGGACAGTCTACAATGAGCAGTTCTTC. Amino acids: CASSLTRTVYNEQFF.